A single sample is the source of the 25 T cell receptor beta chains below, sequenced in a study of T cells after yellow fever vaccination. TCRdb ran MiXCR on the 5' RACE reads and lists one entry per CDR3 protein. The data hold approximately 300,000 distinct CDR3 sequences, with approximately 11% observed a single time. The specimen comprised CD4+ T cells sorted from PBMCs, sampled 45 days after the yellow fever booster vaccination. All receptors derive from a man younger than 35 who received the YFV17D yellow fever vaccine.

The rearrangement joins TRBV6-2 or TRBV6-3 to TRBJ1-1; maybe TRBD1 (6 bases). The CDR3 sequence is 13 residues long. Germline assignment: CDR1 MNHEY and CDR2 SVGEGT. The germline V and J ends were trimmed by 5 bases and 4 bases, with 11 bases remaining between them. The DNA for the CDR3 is TGTGCCAGCAGTGAACAGGGTTTCACTGAAGCTTTCTTT. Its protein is CASSEQGFTEAFF.

The CDR3 nucleotides are TGTGCCAGCAGCTTGCAGGGCCTCGAGCAGTACTTC. This gives the protein CASSLQGLEQYF. The V and J genes are TRBV7-2 and TRBJ2-7, with D possibly matching TRBD1 (5 bases). Germline V gives CDR1 SGHTA, CDR2 FQGNSA. Deletions cut 3 bases from V and 6 bases from J, with 9 bases between. The CDR3 has 12 residues.

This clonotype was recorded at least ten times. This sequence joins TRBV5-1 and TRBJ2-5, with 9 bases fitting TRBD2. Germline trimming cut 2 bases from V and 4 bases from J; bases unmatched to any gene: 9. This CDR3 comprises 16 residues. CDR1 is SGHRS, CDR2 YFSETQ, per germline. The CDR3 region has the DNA TGCGCCAGCAGCTTAGGAATAGCGGGGGCCGGAGAGACCCAGTACTTC. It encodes CASSLGIAGAGETQYF.

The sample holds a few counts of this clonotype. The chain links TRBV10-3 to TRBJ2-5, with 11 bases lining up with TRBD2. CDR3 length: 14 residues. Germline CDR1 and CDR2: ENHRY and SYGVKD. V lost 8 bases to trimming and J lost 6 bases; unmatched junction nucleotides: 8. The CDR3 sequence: CAIALAGGPKTQYF. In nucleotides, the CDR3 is TGTGCCATCGCATTAGCGGGGGGGCCAAAGACCCAGTACTTC.

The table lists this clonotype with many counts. The chain's CDR3 is CASSLGPTDTQYF. The CDR3 DNA sequence: TGCGCCAGCAGCTTGGGTCCCACAGATACGCAGTATTTT. This sequence joins TRBV5-1 and TRBJ2-3, with no clear D. This CDR3 comprises 13 residues. V shed 0 bases and J shed 2 bases, with 4 bases lying between them. Germline V gene lookup returns CDR1 SGHRS and CDR2 YFSETQ.

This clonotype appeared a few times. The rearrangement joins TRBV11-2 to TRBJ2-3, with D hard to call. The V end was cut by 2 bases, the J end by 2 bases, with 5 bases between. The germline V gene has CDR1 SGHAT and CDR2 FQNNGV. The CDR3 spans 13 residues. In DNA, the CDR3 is TGTGCCAGCAGCTTAAGAAACACAGATACGCAGTATTTT. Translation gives CASSLRNTDTQYF.

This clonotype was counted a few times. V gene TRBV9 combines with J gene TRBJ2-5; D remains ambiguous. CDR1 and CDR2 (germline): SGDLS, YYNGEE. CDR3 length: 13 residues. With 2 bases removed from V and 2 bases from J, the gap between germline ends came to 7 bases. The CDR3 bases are TGTGCCAGCAGCGTGACGTTTCAAGAGACCCAGTACTTC. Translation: CASSVTFQETQYF.

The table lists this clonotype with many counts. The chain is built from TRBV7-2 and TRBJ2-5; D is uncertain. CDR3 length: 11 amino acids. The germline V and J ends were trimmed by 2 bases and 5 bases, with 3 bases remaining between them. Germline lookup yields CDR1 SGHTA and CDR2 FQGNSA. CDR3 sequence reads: CASSLTETQYF. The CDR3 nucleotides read TGTGCCAGCAGCTTAACGGAGACCCAGTACTTC. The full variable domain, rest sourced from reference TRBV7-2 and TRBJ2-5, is GAGVSQSPSNKVTEKGKDVELRCDPISGHTALYWYRQSLGQGLEFLIYFQGNSAPDKSGLPSDRFSAERTGGSVSTLTIQRTQQEDSAVYLCASSLTETQYFGPGTRLLVL.

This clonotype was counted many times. The CDR3 here is CASSYGTSTDTQYF. CDR3 DNA: TGCGCCAGCAGCTACGGGACCAGCACAGATACGCAGTATTTT. The chain has TRBV5-1 and TRBJ2-3, with D perhaps matching TRBD1 or TRBD2 (5 bases each). The ends were cut back, 3 bases at V and 0 bases at J, with 8 bases in the middle. Per the germline V gene, CDR1 is SGHRS and CDR2 is YFSETQ. This CDR3 contains 14 residues.

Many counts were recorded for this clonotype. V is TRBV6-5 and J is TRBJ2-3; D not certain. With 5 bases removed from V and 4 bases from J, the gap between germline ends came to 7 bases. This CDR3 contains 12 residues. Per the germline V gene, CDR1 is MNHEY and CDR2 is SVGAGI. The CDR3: CASSPNSDTQYF. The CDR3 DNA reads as TGTGCCAGCAGTCCTAATTCAGATACGCAGTATTTT.

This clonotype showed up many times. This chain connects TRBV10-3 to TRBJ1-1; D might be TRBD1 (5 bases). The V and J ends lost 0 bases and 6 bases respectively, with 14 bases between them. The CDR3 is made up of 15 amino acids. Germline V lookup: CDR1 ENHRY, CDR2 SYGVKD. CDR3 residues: CAISESIREGPEAFF. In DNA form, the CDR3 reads TGTGCCATCAGTGAGTCGATTCGGGAGGGGCCTGAAGCTTTCTTT.

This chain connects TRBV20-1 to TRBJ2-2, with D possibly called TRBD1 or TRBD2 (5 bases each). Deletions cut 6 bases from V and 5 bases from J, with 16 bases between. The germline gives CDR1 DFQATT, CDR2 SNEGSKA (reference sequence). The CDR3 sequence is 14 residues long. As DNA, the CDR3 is TGCAGTGCCCCCGGGACCTCGCAGACCGGGGAGCTGTTTTTT. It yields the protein CSAPGTSQTGELFF.

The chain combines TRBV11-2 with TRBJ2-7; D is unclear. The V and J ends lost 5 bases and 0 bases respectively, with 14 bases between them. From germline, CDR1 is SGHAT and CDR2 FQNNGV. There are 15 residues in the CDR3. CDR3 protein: CASSLSGRLSYEQYF. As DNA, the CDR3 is TGTGCCAGCAGCCTATCGGGCCGCCTCTCCTACGAGCAGTACTTC.

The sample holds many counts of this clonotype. The CDR3 DNA reads TGTGCCAGCAGCTTGTCGGGAAGCACAGATACGCAGTATTTT. It is translated as CASSLSGSTDTQYF. The V and J genes are TRBV7-9 and TRBJ2-3; D is possibly TRBD2 (5 bases). Germline-derived CDR1 and CDR2 are SEHNR and FQNEAQ (reference sequence). Deletions cut 3 bases from V and 0 bases from J, with 7 bases between. The CDR3 covers 14 residues.

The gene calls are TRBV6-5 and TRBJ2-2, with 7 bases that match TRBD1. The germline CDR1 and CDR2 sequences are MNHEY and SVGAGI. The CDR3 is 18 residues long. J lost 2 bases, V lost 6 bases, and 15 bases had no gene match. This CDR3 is CASRLGTVPRYNTGELFF. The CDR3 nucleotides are TGTGCCAGCAGACTAGGGACAGTCCCACGATATAACACCGGGGAGCTGTTTTTT.

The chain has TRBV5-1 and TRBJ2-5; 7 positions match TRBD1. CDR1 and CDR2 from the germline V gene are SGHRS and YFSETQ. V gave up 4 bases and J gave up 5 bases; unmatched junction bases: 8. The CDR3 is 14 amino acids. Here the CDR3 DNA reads TGCGCCAGCAGCACTACGACAGGGTCGGAGACCCAGTACTTC. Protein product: CASSTTTGSETQYF.

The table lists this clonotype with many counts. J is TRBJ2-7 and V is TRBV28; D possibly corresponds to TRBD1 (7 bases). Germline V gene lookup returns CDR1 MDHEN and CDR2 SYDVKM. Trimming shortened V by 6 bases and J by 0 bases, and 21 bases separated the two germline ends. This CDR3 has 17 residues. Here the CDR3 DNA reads TGTGCCAGCAGCTCTCCCCAGGGGGGCAGGGTCTCCTACGAGCAGTACGTC. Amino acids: CASSSPQGGRVSYEQYV.

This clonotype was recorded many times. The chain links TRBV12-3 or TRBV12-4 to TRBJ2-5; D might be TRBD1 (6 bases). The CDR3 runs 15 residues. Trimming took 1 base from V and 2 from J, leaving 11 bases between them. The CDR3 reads CASSLVNQGQETQYF. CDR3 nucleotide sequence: TGTGCCAGCAGTTTAGTCAACCAGGGGCAAGAGACCCAGTACTTC.

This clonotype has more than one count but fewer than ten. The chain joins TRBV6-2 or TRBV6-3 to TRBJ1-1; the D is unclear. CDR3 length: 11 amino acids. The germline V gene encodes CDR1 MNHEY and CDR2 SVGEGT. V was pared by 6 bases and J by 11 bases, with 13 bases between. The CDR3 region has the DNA TGTGCCAGCAGCCGCGGACGCAGGGCTTTCTTT. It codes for CASSRGRRAFF.

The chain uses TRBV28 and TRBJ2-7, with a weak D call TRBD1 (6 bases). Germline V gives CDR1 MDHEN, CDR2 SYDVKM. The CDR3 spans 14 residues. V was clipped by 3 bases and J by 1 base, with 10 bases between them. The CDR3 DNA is TGTGCCAGCAGTTTGGGGGCCCGGTCCTACGAGCAGTACTTC. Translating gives CASSLGARSYEQYF.

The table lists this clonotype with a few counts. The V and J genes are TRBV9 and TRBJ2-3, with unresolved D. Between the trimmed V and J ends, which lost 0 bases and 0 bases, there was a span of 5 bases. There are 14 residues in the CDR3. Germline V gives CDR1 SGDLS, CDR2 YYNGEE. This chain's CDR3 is CASSVARSTDTQYF. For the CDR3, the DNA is TGTGCCAGCAGCGTAGCTAGAAGCACAGATACGCAGTATTTT. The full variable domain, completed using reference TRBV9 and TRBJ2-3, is DSGVTQTPKHLITATGQRVTLRCSPRSGDLSVYWYQQSLDQGLQFLIQYYNGEERAKGNILERFSAQQFPDLHSELNLSSLELGDSALYFCASSVARSTDTQYFGPGTRLTVL.

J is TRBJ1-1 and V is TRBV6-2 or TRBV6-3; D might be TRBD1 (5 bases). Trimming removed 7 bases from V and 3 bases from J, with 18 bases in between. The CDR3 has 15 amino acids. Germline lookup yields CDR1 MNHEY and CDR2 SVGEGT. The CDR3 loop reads CASTNLGPRDTEAFF. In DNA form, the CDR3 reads TGTGCCAGCACCAATCTGGGACCGAGGGACACTGAAGCTTTCTTT.

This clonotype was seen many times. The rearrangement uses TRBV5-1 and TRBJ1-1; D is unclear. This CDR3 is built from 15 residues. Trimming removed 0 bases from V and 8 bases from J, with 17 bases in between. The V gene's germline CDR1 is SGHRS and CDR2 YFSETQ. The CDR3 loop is CASSLGPGREAEAFF. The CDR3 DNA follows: TGCGCCAGCAGCTTGGGGCCGGGGAGGGAAGCCGAAGCTTTCTTT.

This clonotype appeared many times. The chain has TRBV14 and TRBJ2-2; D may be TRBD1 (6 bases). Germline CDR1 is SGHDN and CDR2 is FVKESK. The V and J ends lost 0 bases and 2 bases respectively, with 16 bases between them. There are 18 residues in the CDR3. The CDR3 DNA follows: TGTGCCAGCAGCCAAGACGGAACGGACAGCTTAAACACCGGGGAGCTGTTTTTT. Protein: CASSQDGTDSLNTGELFF.

The DNA of the CDR3 is TGCGCCAGCAGCCAGGCCGCTTCCCCGGGACAGGGCTTCTACGAGCAGTACTTC. It codes for CASSQAASPGQGFYEQYF. V usage is TRBV4-3 and J usage is TRBJ2-7; 9 nucleotides line up with TRBD1. The J segment lost 3 bases and the V segment lost 3 bases, leaving 15 bases of the junction unmatched. Germline V gene data show CDR1 as LGHNA and CDR2 as YSLEER. The CDR3 sequence is 18 residues long.